This T cell receptor (beta chain) is from a study of OX40 agonist ivuxolimab in advanced cancers. A note on the overall study: Ivuxolimab was a fully human IgG2 agonistic monoclonal antibody targeting the costimulatory receptor OX40 (CD134). Intravenous ivuxolimab was administered to patients every 2 weeks at six dose levels: 0.01, 0.1, 0.3, 1.5, 3 and 10 mg/kg. Among the approximately 54 dose-escalation patients, 19 had hepatocellular carcinoma, about 15 melanoma, 9 renal cell carcinoma and 9 head and neck cancer. In the dose-escalation cohort, approximately 82% of patients were male, and the mean age was approximately 60 years with a range of roughly 20 to 80. Prior anti-PD-1, anti-PD-L1 or anti-CTLA-4 therapy was permitted, and 35% to 40% of dose-escalation patients had received checkpoint inhibitors. Partial responses were achieved by three dose-escalation patients, of whom one had hepatocellular carcinoma and two had cutaneous melanoma. Peripheral TCRbeta sequencing was intended to test whether TCR sequence diversity was altered and clonal T-cell expansion was caused by ivuxolimab. The paper covers the monotherapy dose-escalation part of the phase I ivuxolimab trial, which included N of about 56 patients.

Broader findings and caveats from the paper: At doses from 0.1 to 3.0 mg/kg, clonal expansion was seen in both CD4+ and CD8+ blood T cells between baseline and week 6. Low levels of normalized T-cell clonal expansion were also shown by some nonresponding patients. Which antigens the clonally expanded peripheral T cells were specific for was not determined. In the 0.1-3.0 mg/kg groups, partial responders had among the lowest normalized peripheral clonal expansion, particularly in CD8+ T cells. After ivuxolimab, CD8+ T cells had more expanded clones than CD4+ T cells on average.

Germline trimming amounts to 1 base on V and 6 bases on J, with 10 as the count of junction bases outside the gene matches. The CDR3 spans 17 residues, from the cysteine through the phenylalanine. Only the CDR3 region is kept as DNA, spanning 51 bases read in frame from base 1. The CDR1 and CDR2 encoded by the germline V gene are KGHSH and LQKENI. Genomic DNA was isolated from the sorted cells so that the TCRbeta CDR3 region could be sequenced. The immunoSEQ Assay was used for sequencing of TCRbeta CDR3 regions. TCRdb obtained this table from immuneACCESS and retained in-frame rearrangements with V and J assigned. These tables miss some clones; where compared with another copy, unresolved V genes account for less than half of the shortfall, and the remainder is unexplained. Present in this sample are 60,000 or so clones, roughly 89% of which were seen just once. Of the sample, around 25% is held by the ten largest clones.

As to this clone: This clone's antigen is unknown. Per-base quality was not reported, and no clone a single base away is much larger than it.

Patients with autoimmune disease history or receiving systemic immunosuppression were excluded from the trial. Peripheral blood for TCR sequencing was collected from all dose cohorts at baseline, on cycle 4 day 1, and on cycle 7 day 1. Samples were obtained from an open-label, multicenter, first-in-human phase I dose-escalation trial of ivuxolimab. Adults with locally advanced or metastatic melanoma, renal cell, hepatocellular, or head and neck squamous cell carcinoma were enrolled in the trial. CD4+ and CD8+ T cells were sorted separately from peripheral blood before TCR sequencing. The starting material was CD4+ or CD8+ T cells sorted from blood, obtained in a trial of the OX40 agonist ivuxolimab. This sequence was found in an adult with an advanced solid tumor such as melanoma, head and neck, liver or kidney cancer. The sequence is built from TRBV18 and TRBJ1-5, with 9 middle bases fitting TRBD1. This receptor carries the CDR3 CASSPLPPGTGFQPQHF. The base sequence is TGTGCCAGCTCACCACTTCCTCCCGGGACAGGGTTTCAGCCCCAGCATTTT. The entire variable domain, with the stretches around the CDR3 drawn from the reference TRBV18 and TRBJ1-5 proteins, is NAGVMQNPRHLVRRRGQEARLRCSPMKGHSHVYWYRQLPEEGLKFMVYLQKENIIDESGMPKERFSAEFPKEGPSILRIQQVVRGDSAAYFCASSPLPPGTGFQPQHFGDGTRLSIL.